This T cell receptor (beta chain) is from a study of cytotoxic CD8 clonotypes in ibrutinib-treated CLL. General study results and limits: Sample timing was unmatched between remission and later-progressing patients; lymph nodes unstudied. At the start, clonality exceeded age-matched healthy donors and followed circulating CD8+ T-cell counts. The public clonotypes identified were infrequent and showed contraction or stability on treatment.

About this clone: Antigen specificity is unknown.

Sequencing used immunoSEQ multiplex PCR; TCRdb keeps in-frame clones, though not all of them. The sample includes around 300,000 clones, roughly 85% of them seen just once. This specimen was PBMCs, taken before ibrutinib treatment. The TCR comes from a human donor with chronic lymphocytic leukemia.

The chain's CDR3 is CASSPTGGAEAFF. DNA of the CDR3: TGTGCCAGCTCACCTACAGGAGGGGCTGAAGCTTTCTTT. This chain uses TRBV18 with TRBJ1-1; maybe TRBD1 (5 bases). The V end lost 3 bases, the J end lost 6 bases, and 11 bases lay between the germline ends. This CDR3 is built from 13 residues. CDR1 is KGHSH and CDR2 is LQKENI in the germline V gene. The full variable domain, completed using reference TRBV18 and TRBJ1-1, is NAGVMQNPRHLVRRRGQEARLRCSPMKGHSHVYWYRQLPEEGLKFMVYLQKENIIDESGMPKERFSAEFPKEGPSILRIQQVVRGDSAAYFCASSPTGGAEAFFGQGTRLTVV.